This T cell receptor (beta chain) was sequenced in a study of radiotherapy plus CTLA-4 blockade in lung cancer. Study results and caveats: Some TCR clones had been derived from tumors. These clones expanded in peripheral blood after radiotherapy plus ipilimumab. Among reported predictors of response, early blood T cell clone dynamics with interferon-beta performed best.

On this clone: Its antigen remains unknown.

The assay was immunoSEQ multiplex PCR, and TCRdb's table has in-frame clones only and misses some. The sample includes about 78,000 clones, roughly 86% of them seen just once. The study treated chemo-refractory metastatic non-small-cell lung cancer patients with focal radiation plus ipilimumab CTLA-4 blockade. The TCR comes from a human donor with non-small cell lung cancer who had a partial response to radiotherapy plus ipilimumab. The sequencing here drew on peripheral blood, taken from a patient treated with radiotherapy plus ipilimumab.

CDR3 amino acids: CASSTSGTSGEQYF. Written as DNA, the CDR3 is TGTGCCAGCAGCACCTCCGGGACTTCGGGGGAGCAGTACTTC. V and J are TRBV7-2 and TRBJ2-7; TRBD2 might be the D (6 bases). The CDR3 consists of 14 residues. V gave up 5 bases and J gave up 7 bases, with 18 bases separating them. Germline loops: CDR1 SGHTA, CDR2 FQGNSA.